One sample yielded the 31 T cell receptor beta chains listed below, sequenced in a study of a mutant IDH1 vaccine in newly diagnosed glioma. Specified time point: week 5, during vaccination. A 20-mer mutant IDH1 peptide at 300 ug was injected subcutaneously with topical imiquimod. Their antigens are not known. This table comes from immunoSEQ multiplex PCR, and its TCRdb copy is limited to in-frame clones, with some not included. This sample has tens of thousands of clones, with around 90% found just once. The sequencing used PBMCs, collected from a glioma patient whose treatment included an IDH1 peptide vaccine. The receptors were gathered from a woman in her forties or fifties with glioma.

The count of this clone is one. The V gene is TRBV30, the J gene TRBJ2-7; tentatively, D is TRBD1 or TRBD2 (6 bases each). Trimming shortened V by 0 bases and J by 7 bases, and 13 bases separated the two germline ends. The CDR3 runs 13 residues. Germline V lookup: CDR1 GTSNPN, CDR2 SVGIG (reference sequence). The CDR3 reads CAWSVLGAGEQYF. The CDR3 region has the DNA TGTGCCTGGAGTGTTTTGGGGGCGGGGGAGCAGTACTTC.

CDR3 loop: CAWSFPGRYNSPLHF. CDR3 DNA sequence: TGTGCCTGGAGTTTCCCCGGGAGATATAATTCACCCCTCCACTTT. The chain is built from TRBV30 and TRBJ1-6; D remains unclear. The CDR3 is 15 residues long. The ends were cut back, 2 bases at V and 4 bases at J, with 12 bases in the middle. In germline, CDR1 is GTSNPN, CDR2 SVGIG (reference sequence).

The rearrangement links TRBV18 to TRBJ2-3; tentative D call: TRBD2 (6 bases). With 6 bases removed from V and 1 base from J, the gap between germline ends came to 14 bases. CDR3 length equals 15 residues. The germline CDR1 and CDR2 sequences are KGHSH and LQKENI. CDR3: CASSRRDSRTDTQYF. The CDR3 nucleotides are TGTGCCAGCTCCCGACGGGACTCACGCACAGATACGCAGTATTTT. The variable domain in full, with the rest retrieved from reference TRBV18 and TRBJ2-3, is NAGVMQNPRHLVRRRGQEARLRCSPMKGHSHVYWYRQLPEEGLKFMVYLQKENIIDESGMPKERFSAEFPKEGPSILRIQQVVRGDSAAYFCASSRRDSRTDTQYFGPGTRLTVL.

The chain has TRBV2 and TRBJ2-7, with TRBD2 as a possible D gene (6 bases). CDR3 length equals 18 residues. Germline CDR1 and CDR2: SNHLY and FYNNEI. The V end lost 0 bases, the J end lost 7 bases, and 25 bases lay between the germline ends. The CDR3 is CASSEALLLGLESGEQYF. The CDR3 nucleotides read TGTGCCAGCAGTGAAGCGCTTCTTCTGGGACTTGAGTCGGGGGAGCAGTACTTC.

The chain joins TRBV9 to TRBJ2-2, with 11 nucleotides matching TRBD1. This CDR3 is built from 15 residues. Germline V CDR1 and CDR2: SGDLS, YYNGEE. The J segment lost 8 bases and the V segment lost 0 bases, leaving 3 bases of the junction unmatched. CDR3 residues: CASSVAGTGGGELFF. The CDR3 DNA sequence: TGTGCCAGCAGCGTAGCCGGGACAGGGGGAGGGGAGCTGTTTTTT.

This clone has only one observation. The V call is TRBV27, the J call TRBJ1-2; tentatively, D is TRBD1 (6 bases). The CDR3 loop spans 14 amino acids. V shed 6 bases and J shed 5 bases, with 16 bases lying between them. The germline gives CDR1 MNHEY, CDR2 SMNVEV (reference sequence). The CDR3 region is CASSPAGEGYGYTF. The CDR3 coding sequence is TGTGCCAGCAGCCCAGCAGGGGAAGGGTATGGCTACACCTTC.

The rearrangement links TRBV4-2 to TRBJ2-3; D is tentatively TRBD1 or TRBD2 (6 bases each). CDR3 size: 15 residues. Looked up from germline, CDR1 is LGHNA and CDR2 is YNFKEQ. Trimming pared 0 bases from V and 4 bases from J, leaving 11 bases between. CDR3 nucleotides: TGTGCCAGCAGCCAAGAAAGGGGGGAGGCAGATACGCAGTATTTT. Its protein is CASSQERGEADTQYF.

The CDR3 sequence is CASSGLTGGAVYEQYF. CDR3 DNA sequence: TGTGCCAGCAGCGGCCTAACAGGGGGCGCGGTCTACGAGCAGTACTTC. The J gene is TRBJ2-7, the V gene TRBV7-9; 9 bases agree with TRBD1. Germline V CDR1 and CDR2: SEHNR, FQNEAQ (reference sequence). Germline trimming cut 5 bases from V and 3 bases from J; bases unmatched to any gene: 11. The CDR3 consists of 16 residues.

The chain employs TRBV7-3 and TRBJ2-2; D remains ambiguous. This CDR3 has 13 amino acids. Between the trimmed V and J ends, which lost 1 base and 5 bases, there was a span of 5 bases. The V gene's germline CDR1 is SGHTA and CDR2 FQGTGA. Here the CDR3 DNA reads TGTGCCAGCAGCTTAATCCTTACCGGGGAGCTGTTTTTT. Translating gives CASSLILTGELFF.

The chain recombines TRBV2 with TRBJ2-2; 7 bases line up with TRBD1. There are 14 residues in the CDR3. Germline-derived CDR1 and CDR2 are SNHLY and FYNNEI. V lost 6 bases to trimming and J lost 8 bases; unmatched junction nucleotides: 9. CDR3 DNA sequence: TGTGCCAGCAGGGGGGACAGTGTCGTGGGGGAGCTGTTTTTT. Translation gives CASRGDSVVGELFF. Full variable domain (outside the CDR3, taken from reference TRBV2 and TRBJ2-2): EPEVTQTPSHQVTQMGQEVILRCVPISNHLYFYWYRQILGQKVEFLVSFYNNEISEKSEIFDDQFSVERPDGSNFTLKIRSTKLEDSAMYFCASRGDSVVGELFFGEGSRLTVL.

The sample holds a few counts of this clone. The V gene is TRBV27, the J gene TRBJ1-1, with TRBD1 as a possible D gene (5 bases). Germline loops: CDR1 MNHEY, CDR2 SMNVEV (reference sequence). This CDR3 has 14 residues. The V gene lost 7 bases and the J gene lost 2 bases, with 14 bases spanning the gap. CDR3 in amino acids: CASTTLRDNTEAFF. The DNA for the CDR3 is TGTGCCAGCACGACCCTCAGGGACAACACTGAAGCTTTCTTT.

This rearrangement joins TRBV7-3 to TRBJ2-7, with 7 bases aligning to TRBD1. Unmatched junction bases numbered 28, after V lost 5 bases and J lost 3 bases. The CDR3 sequence is 21 residues long. Germline values: CDR1 SGHTA, CDR2 FQGTGA. CDR3 sequence: CASSPTRGQHALPSAYYEQYF. DNA of the CDR3: TGTGCCAGCAGCCCCACGAGGGGACAGCATGCTCTCCCATCAGCCTACTACGAGCAGTACTTC.

This chain connects TRBV28 to TRBJ2-7; D is perhaps TRBD1 (6 bases). CDR1 and CDR2 (germline): MDHEN, SYDVKM. CDR3 length equals 15 residues. V lost 3 bases and J 2 bases, leaving 14 bases between the germline ends. The CDR3 loop is CASSLRLKGAYEQYF. CDR3 DNA: TGTGCCAGCAGTTTGAGGCTCAAGGGGGCCTACGAGCAGTACTTC.

The chain uses TRBV4-1 and TRBJ2-7; TRBD1 matches 7 bases. Germline loops: CDR1 MGHRA, CDR2 YSYEKL. This CDR3 is 17 amino acids long. The trim removed 4 bases at V and 3 bases at J, leaving 15 bases unmatched. The CDR3 sequence: CASSLQRTGLADYEQYF. CDR3 nucleotides: TGCGCCAGCAGCCTTCAACGGACAGGACTCGCGGACTACGAGCAGTACTTC.

This chain links TRBV9 with TRBJ2-1; TRBD2 aligns across 11 bases. V shed 0 bases and J 7 bases; nucleotides not matched to a gene: 6. The CDR3 length is 16 residues. Germline loops: CDR1 SGDLS, CDR2 YYNGEE. CDR3 nucleotides: TGTGCCAGCAGCGTAGATCTCGCTAGCGGGAGGAATGAGCAGTTCTTC. The encoded protein is CASSVDLASGRNEQFF.

The chain uses TRBV28 and TRBJ1-5; no clear D. Trimming took off 5 bases at V and 11 bases at J, with 22 bases between the two ends. The CDR3 is 15 amino acids. Germline V gives CDR1 MDHEN, CDR2 SYDVKM. The CDR3 reads CASSPPKQFTVAQHF. In DNA form, the CDR3 reads TGTGCCAGCAGTCCGCCGAAACAGTTCACCGTGGCCCAGCATTTT.

The rearrangement uses TRBV23-1 and TRBJ2-1; D might be TRBD1 or TRBD2, each matching 5 bases. TRBV23-1 is classed as an ORF, of uncertain function. The CDR3 runs to 14 residues. Trimming took off 3 bases at V and 2 bases at J, with 8 bases between the two ends. The DNA of the CDR3 is TGCGCCAGCAGTCAGGGGGTCCCCTACAATGAGCAGTTCTTC. Translation gives CASSQGVPYNEQFF.

This clone has just one count. This CDR3 is also generated by other DNA sequences in the sample. The chain joins TRBV25-1 to TRBJ1-1, with D unresolved. With 5 bases removed from V and 1 base from J, the gap between germline ends came to 11 bases. Germline V gene data show CDR1 as MGHDK and CDR2 as SYGVNS. This CDR3 is built from 14 residues. In DNA, the CDR3 is TGTGCCAGCAGTCCCCAAGGACGGAACACTGAAGCTTTCTTT. Protein sequence: CASSPQGRNTEAFF.

The gene calls are TRBV10-3 and TRBJ2-7; 12 nucleotides line up with TRBD1. The germline V gene has CDR1 ENHRY and CDR2 SYGVKD. Trimming at V came to 6 bases and at J to 3 bases, leaving 6 bases not matched to a gene. The CDR3 is 15 amino acids. The chain's CDR3 is CAIRAGTGGNYEQYF. For the CDR3, the DNA is TGTGCCATCAGGGCCGGGACAGGGGGCAACTACGAGCAGTACTTC.

In this sample, this clone turned up once. The gene calls are TRBV9 and TRBJ2-1; maybe TRBD2 (5 bases). CDR3 length: 17 residues. V dropped 2 bases and J dropped 0 bases, with 15 bases sitting between them. Germline values: CDR1 SGDLS, CDR2 YYNGEE. The CDR3 nucleotides read TGTGCCAGCAGCGTCGCCGCGGGCCAAAGCTCCTACAATGAGCAGTTCTTC. Amino acid sequence: CASSVAAGQSSYNEQFF.

The rearrangement uses TRBV5-1 and TRBJ1-5; 8 bases are shared with TRBD1. V lost 4 bases to trimming and J lost 3 bases; unmatched junction nucleotides: 3. The CDR3 consists of 14 residues. Germline lookup yields CDR1 SGHRS and CDR2 YFSETQ. CDR3 nucleotides: TGCGCCAGCAGCGCAGGGGGCCTCAATCAGCCCCAGCATTTT. This encodes CASSAGGLNQPQHF.

The chain uses TRBV5-1 and TRBJ2-7; no reliable D call. Trimming took off 0 bases at V and 4 bases at J, with 8 bases between the two ends. The CDR3 has 13 amino acids. CDR1 and CDR2 from the germline V gene are SGHRS and YFSETQ. CDR3 sequence: CASSLDGAYEQYF. The CDR3 DNA sequence: TGCGCCAGCAGCTTGGATGGAGCATACGAGCAGTACTTC.

The genes are TRBV28 and TRBJ1-2; D gene uncertain. The CDR3 runs to 14 residues. With 7 bases removed from V and 4 bases from J, the gap between germline ends came to 16 bases. In germline, CDR1 is MDHEN, CDR2 SYDVKM. The CDR3: CASTSSWGGYGYTF. The CDR3 DNA follows: TGTGCCAGCACCTCGTCTTGGGGAGGCTATGGCTACACCTTC.

The chain employs TRBV7-9 and TRBJ1-1, with D maybe TRBD1 (6 bases). This CDR3 has 11 residues. The V and J ends lost 6 bases and 11 bases respectively, with 13 bases between them. Germline V lookup: CDR1 SEHNR, CDR2 FQNEAQ (reference sequence). For the CDR3, the DNA is TGTGCCAGCAGGTCGGACAGAATCGCTTTCTTT. This gives the protein CASRSDRIAFF.

The V and J genes are TRBV6-1 and TRBJ2-7; 8 nucleotides match TRBD1. From germline, CDR1 is MNHNS and CDR2 SASEGT. This CDR3 is 15 amino acids long. V shed 5 bases, J shed 2 bases, and the junction held 8 bases outside the gene matches. The CDR3 reads CASSPQRTGPYEQYF. The CDR3 nucleotides read TGTGCCAGCAGTCCACAGAGGACAGGGCCCTACGAGCAGTACTTC.

This chain links TRBV2 with TRBJ2-4; D possibly matches TRBD1 or TRBD2 (5 bases each). Germline V gene lookup returns CDR1 SNHLY and CDR2 FYNNEI. V was clipped by 6 bases and J by 7 bases, with 16 bases between them. This CDR3 has 14 amino acids. This CDR3 reads CASRTGAGLNIQYF. DNA for the CDR3: TGTGCCAGCAGGACCGGGGCAGGGCTGAACATTCAGTACTTC.

The chain links TRBV15 to TRBJ2-1, with D perhaps matching TRBD1 or TRBD2 (5 bases each). The CDR3 consists of 14 residues. Looked up from germline, CDR1 is LNHNV and CDR2 is YYDKDF (reference sequence). Trimming shortened V by 0 bases and J by 7 bases, and 10 bases separated the two germline ends. The chain's CDR3 is CATSRDRGGNEQFF. As DNA, the CDR3 is TGTGCCACCAGCAGAGATCGGGGCGGTAATGAGCAGTTCTTC.

The chain couples TRBV10-1 to TRBJ2-7; maybe TRBD1 (5 bases). The V end lost 0 bases, the J end lost 4 bases, and 10 bases lay between the germline ends. The length of the CDR3 is 14 residues. The germline V gene has CDR1 WNHNN and CDR2 SYGVQD (reference sequence). The CDR3 DNA reads as TGCGCCAGCAGTGAGTCGCCAGGGCCTTACGAGCAGTACTTC. Translating gives CASSESPGPYEQYF.

The chain has TRBV19 and TRBJ1-1, with 8 bases that match TRBD1. The CDR3 runs to 14 residues. The trim removed 10 bases at V and 6 bases at J, leaving 13 bases unmatched. Per the germline V gene, CDR1 is LNHDA and CDR2 is SQIVND (reference sequence). This CDR3 is CATQDRAGGPEAFF. In DNA form, the CDR3 reads TGTGCCACACAGGACAGGGCCGGGGGCCCTGAAGCTTTCTTT.

The chain joins TRBV7-9 to TRBJ1-3, with D perhaps TRBD1 (5 bases). The germline V gene has CDR1 SEHNR and CDR2 FQNEAQ (reference sequence). The CDR3 covers 14 residues. Between the trimmed V and J ends, which lost 5 bases and 0 bases, there was a span of 8 bases. The CDR3: CASSGTNSGNTIYF. The CDR3 DNA reads TGTGCCAGCAGCGGGACGAACTCTGGAAACACCATATATTTT.

This clone showed up just once. This chain joins TRBV4-1 and TRBJ1-2, with D possibly matching TRBD1 (5 bases). Per germline, CDR1 MGHRA and CDR2 YSYEKL. Trimming removed 6 bases at V and 5 bases at J, with 16 bases between. There are 14 residues in the CDR3. The CDR3 DNA sequence: TGCGCCAGCAGTCCGGGACCTCCGGGGTATGGCTACACCTTC. Its protein is CASSPGPPGYGYTF.